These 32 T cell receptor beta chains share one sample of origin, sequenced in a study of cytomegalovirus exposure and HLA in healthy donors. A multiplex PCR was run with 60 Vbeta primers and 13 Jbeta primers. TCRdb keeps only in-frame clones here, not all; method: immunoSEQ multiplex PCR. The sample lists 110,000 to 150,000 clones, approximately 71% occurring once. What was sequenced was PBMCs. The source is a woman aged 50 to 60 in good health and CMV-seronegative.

CDR3 sequence (DNA): TGTGCCAGCAGTTCCGGGACAGGGTCCGGGGAGCAGTACTTC. Translation gives CASSSGTGSGEQYF. The genes are TRBV2 and TRBJ2-7; 9 nucleotides agree with TRBD1. This CDR3 is 14 amino acids long. The V gene end was trimmed by 5 bases and the J gene end by 7 bases; junction bases not matched to a gene: 9. The V gene's germline CDR1 is SNHLY and CDR2 FYNNEI.

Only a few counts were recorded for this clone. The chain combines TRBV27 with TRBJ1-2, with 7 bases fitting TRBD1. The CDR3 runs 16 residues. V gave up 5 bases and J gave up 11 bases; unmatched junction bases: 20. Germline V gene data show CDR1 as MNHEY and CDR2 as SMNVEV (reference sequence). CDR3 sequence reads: CASSPKGQQLYVRYTF. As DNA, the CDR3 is TGTGCCAGCAGTCCTAAGGGACAGCAATTATATGTTCGGTACACCTTC.

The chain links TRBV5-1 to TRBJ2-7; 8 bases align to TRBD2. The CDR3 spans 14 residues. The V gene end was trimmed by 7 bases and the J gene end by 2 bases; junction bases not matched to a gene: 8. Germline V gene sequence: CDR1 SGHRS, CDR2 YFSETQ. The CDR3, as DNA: TGCGCCAGCGCCTCCGGGGGGGGGCCCTACGAGCAGTACTTC. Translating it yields CASASGGGPYEQYF.

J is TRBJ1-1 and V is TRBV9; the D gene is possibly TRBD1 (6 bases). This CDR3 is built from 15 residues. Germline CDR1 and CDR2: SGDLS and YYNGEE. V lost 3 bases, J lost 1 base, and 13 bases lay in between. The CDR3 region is CASSASGTSNTEAFF. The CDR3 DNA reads TGTGCCAGCAGCGCCTCAGGGACATCGAACACTGAAGCTTTCTTT.

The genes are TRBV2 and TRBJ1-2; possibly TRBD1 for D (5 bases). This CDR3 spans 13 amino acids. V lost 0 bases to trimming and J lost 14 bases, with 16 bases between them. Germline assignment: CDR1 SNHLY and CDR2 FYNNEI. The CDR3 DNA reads TGTGCCAGCAGTGAAGCACGGGGGGGGGATAAGACCTTC. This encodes CASSEARGGDKTF. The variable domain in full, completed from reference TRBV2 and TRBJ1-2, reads EPEVTQTPSHQVTQMGQEVILRCVPISNHLYFYWYRQILGQKVEFLVSFYNNEISEKSEIFDDQFSVERPDGSNFTLKIRSTKLEDSAMYFCASSEARGGDKTFGSGTRLTVV.

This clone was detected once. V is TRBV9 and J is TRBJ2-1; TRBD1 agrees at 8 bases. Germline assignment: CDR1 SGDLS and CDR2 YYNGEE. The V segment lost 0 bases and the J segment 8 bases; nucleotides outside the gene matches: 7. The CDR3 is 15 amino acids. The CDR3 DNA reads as TGTGCCAGCAGCGTAGGTGGGGGACAGGTCTATGAGCAGTTCTTC. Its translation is CASSVGGGQVYEQFF.

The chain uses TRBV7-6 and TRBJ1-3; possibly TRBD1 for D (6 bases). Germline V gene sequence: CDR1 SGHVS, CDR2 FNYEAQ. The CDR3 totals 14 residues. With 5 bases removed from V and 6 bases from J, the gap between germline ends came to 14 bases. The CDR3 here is CASSQQGPANTIYF. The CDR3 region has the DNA TGTGCCAGCAGCCAACAGGGACCTGCAAACACCATATATTTT.

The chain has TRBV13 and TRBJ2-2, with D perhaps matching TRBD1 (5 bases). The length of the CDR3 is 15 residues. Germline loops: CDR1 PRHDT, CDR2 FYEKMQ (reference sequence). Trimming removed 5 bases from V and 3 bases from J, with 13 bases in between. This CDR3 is CASSPQDSYTGELFF. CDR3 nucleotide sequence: TGTGCCAGCAGCCCTCAAGACAGCTACACCGGGGAGCTGTTTTTT.

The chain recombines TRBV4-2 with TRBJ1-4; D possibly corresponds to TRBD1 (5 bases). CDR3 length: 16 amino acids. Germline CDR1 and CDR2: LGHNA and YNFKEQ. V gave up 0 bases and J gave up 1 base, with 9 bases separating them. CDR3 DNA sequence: TGTGCCAGCAGCCAAGAGGCCAGGGTAACTAATGAAAAACTGTTTTTT. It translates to CASSQEARVTNEKLFF.

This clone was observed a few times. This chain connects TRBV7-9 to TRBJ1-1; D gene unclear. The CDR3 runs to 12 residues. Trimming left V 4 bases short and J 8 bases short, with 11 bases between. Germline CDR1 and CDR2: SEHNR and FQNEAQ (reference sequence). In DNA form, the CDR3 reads TGTGCCAGCAGCTCGCACCTTACAGAAGCTTTCTTT. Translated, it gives CASSSHLTEAFF.

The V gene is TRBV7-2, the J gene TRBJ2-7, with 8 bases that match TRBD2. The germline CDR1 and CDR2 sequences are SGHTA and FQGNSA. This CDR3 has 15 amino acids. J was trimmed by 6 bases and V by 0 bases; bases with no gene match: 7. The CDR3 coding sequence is TGTGCCAGCAGCTTAGCGTACGGGGGGGCCCTCGAGCAGTACTTC. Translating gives CASSLAYGGALEQYF.

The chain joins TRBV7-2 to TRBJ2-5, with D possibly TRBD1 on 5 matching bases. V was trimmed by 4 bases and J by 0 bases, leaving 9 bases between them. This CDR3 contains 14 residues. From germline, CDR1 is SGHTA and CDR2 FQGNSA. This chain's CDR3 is CASSSDRYQETQYF. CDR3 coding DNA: TGTGCCAGCAGCTCCGACAGATACCAAGAGACCCAGTACTTC.

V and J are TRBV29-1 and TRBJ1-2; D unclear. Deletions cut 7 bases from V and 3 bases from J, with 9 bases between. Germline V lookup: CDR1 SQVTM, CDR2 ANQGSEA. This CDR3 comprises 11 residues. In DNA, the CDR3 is TGCAGCGCCGAGGAGGACTATGGCTACACCTTC. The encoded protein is CSAEEDYGYTF.

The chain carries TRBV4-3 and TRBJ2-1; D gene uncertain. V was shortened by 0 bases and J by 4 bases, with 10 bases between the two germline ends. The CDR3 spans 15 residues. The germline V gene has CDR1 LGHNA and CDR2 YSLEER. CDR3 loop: CASSQDQVGYNEQFF. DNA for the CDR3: TGCGCCAGCAGCCAAGATCAGGTCGGATACAATGAGCAGTTCTTC.

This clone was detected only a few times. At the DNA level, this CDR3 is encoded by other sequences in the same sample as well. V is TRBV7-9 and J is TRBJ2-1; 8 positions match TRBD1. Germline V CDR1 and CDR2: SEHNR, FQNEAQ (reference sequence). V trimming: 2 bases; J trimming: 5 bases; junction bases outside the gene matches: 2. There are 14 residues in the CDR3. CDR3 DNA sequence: TGTGCCAGCAGCTTATCGACAGGGGACAATGAGCAGTTCTTC. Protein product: CASSLSTGDNEQFF.

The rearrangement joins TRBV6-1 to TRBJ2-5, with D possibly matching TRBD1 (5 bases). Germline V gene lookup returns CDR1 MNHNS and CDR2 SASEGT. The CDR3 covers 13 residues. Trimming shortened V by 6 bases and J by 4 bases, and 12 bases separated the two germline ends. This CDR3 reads CASRDGQGETQYF. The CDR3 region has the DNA TGTGCCAGCAGGGACGGCCAGGGAGAGACCCAGTACTTC.

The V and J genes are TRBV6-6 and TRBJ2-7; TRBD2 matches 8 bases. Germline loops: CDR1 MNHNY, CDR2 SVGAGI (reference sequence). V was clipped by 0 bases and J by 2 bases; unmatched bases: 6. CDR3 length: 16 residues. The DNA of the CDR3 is TGTGCCAGCAGTTACTCGAGGCGGGGGGCAACCTACGAGCAGTACTTC. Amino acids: CASSYSRRGATYEQYF.

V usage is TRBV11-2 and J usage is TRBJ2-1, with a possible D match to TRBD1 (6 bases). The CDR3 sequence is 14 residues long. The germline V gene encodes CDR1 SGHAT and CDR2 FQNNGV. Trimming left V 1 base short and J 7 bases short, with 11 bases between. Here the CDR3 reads CASSLAGVTNEQFF. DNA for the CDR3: TGTGCCAGCAGCTTAGCAGGGGTAACGAATGAGCAGTTCTTC.

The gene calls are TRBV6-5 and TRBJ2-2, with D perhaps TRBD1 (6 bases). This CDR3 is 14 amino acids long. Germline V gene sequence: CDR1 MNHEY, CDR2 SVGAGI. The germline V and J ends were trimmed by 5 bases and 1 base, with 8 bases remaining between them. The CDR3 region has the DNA TGTGCCAGCAGTGCGGACAGGAACACCGGGGAGCTGTTTTTT. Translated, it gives CASSADRNTGELFF.

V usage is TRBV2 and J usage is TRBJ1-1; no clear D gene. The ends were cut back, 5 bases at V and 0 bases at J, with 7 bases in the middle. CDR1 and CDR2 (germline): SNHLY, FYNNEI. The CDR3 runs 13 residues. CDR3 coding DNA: TGTGCCAGCAGTCCAGGATTGAACACTGAAGCTTTCTTT. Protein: CASSPGLNTEAFF.

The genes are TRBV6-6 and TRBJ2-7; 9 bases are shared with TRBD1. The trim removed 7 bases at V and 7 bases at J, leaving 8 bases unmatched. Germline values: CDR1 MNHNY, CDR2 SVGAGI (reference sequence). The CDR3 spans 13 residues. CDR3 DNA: TGTGCCAGCACAGGGACAGGGCACGGAGAGCAGTACTTC. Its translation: CASTGTGHGEQYF.

CDR3 nucleotide sequence: TGTGCCAGCTTAAACTATGGCTACACCTTC. Translation: CASLNYGYTF. The V gene is TRBV6-1, the J gene TRBJ1-2; D is undetermined. Germline CDR1 and CDR2: MNHNS and SASEGT. Trimming cost V 8 bases and J 2 bases, with 3 bases left between them. The CDR3 sequence is 10 residues long.

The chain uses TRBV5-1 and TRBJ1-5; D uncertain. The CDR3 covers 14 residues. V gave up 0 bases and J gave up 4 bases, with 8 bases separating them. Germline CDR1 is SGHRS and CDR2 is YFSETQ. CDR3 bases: TGCGCCAGCAGCTTGGAACCCGGGAATCAGCCCCAGCATTTT. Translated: CASSLEPGNQPQHF.

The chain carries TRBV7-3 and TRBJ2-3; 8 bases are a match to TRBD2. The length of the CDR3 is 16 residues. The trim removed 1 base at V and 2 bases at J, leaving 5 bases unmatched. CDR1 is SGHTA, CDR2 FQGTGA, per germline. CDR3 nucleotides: TGTGCCAGCAGCTTAAATGTCGGGGGGGCCACAGATACGCAGTATTTT. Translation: CASSLNVGGATDTQYF.

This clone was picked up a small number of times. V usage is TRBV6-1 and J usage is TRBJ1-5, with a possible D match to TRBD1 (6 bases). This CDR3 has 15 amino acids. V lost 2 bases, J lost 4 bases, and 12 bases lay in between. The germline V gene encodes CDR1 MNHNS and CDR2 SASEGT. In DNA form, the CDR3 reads TGTGCCAGCAGTGAATTTGGGACAAAAAATCAGCCCCAGCATTTT. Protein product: CASSEFGTKNQPQHF.

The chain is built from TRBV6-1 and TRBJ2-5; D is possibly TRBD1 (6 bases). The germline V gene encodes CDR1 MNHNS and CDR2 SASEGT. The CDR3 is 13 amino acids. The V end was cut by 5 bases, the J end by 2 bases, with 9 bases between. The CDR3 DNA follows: TGTGCCAGCAGTAGGGGGAGACAAGAGACCCAGTACTTC. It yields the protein CASSRGRQETQYF.

The CDR3 is CASSPRWSGGEQYF. In DNA, the CDR3 is TGTGCCAGCAGCCCTCGCTGGTCCGGCGGCGAGCAGTACTTC. The V and J genes are TRBV9 and TRBJ2-7; D remains ambiguous. V dropped 4 bases and J dropped 6 bases, with 17 bases sitting between them. CDR3 length: 14 amino acids. Germline loops: CDR1 SGDLS, CDR2 YYNGEE.

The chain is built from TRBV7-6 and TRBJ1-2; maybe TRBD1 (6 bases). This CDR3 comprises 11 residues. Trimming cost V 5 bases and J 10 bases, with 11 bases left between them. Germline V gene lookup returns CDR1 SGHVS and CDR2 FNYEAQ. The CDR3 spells CASSLRDIYTF. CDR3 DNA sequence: TGTGCCAGCAGCCTCCGGGACATCTACACCTTC.

CDR3 nucleotide sequence: TGTGCCAGTAGTAGGACTAGCGGGGGGGTTGAGCAGTTCTTC. Amino acid sequence: CASSRTSGGVEQFF. This chain links TRBV19 with TRBJ2-1; 15 bases align to TRBD2. V lost 4 bases, J lost 9 bases, and 1 base stayed unmatched. CDR1 and CDR2 (germline): LNHDA, SQIVND (reference sequence). CDR3 length equals 14 residues.

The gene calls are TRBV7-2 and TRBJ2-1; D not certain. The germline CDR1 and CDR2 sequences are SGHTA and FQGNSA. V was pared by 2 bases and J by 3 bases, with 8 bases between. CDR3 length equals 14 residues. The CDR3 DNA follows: TGTGCCAGCAGCTTATCGGCAGGCTACAATGAGCAGTTCTTC. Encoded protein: CASSLSAGYNEQFF.

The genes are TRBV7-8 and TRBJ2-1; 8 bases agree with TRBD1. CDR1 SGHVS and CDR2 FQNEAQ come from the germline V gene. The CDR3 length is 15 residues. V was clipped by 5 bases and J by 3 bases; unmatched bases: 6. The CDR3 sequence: CASSPDRVGYNEQFF. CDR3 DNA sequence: TGTGCCAGCAGCCCGGACAGGGTGGGCTACAATGAGCAGTTCTTC.

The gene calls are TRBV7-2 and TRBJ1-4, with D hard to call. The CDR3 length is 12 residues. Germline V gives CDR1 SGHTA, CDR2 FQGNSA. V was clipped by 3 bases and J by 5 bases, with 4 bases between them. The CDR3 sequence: CASSLRNEKLFF. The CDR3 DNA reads TGTGCCAGCAGCTTGCGGAATGAAAAACTGTTTTTT.